These 15 T cell receptor beta chains came from one sample sequenced in a study of cytomegalovirus exposure and HLA in healthy donors (dated by TCRdb to between 2016 and 2019). Receptors were amplified or captured by the immunoSEQ multiplex PCR assay. For the multiplex PCR, a mixture combining 60 forward primers for TCR Vbeta segments and 13 reverse primers for TCR Jbeta segments was used. Entries here come from immuneACCESS through TCRdb and include only in-frame sequences with V and J called. Some clones fail to appear in such tables; in the studies checked, an unresolved V gene covers under half of the shortfall, and the cause of the remainder is unknown. A total of over 100,000 clones appear in this sample, roughly 85% of them only once. The top ten clonotypes cover 1.5% to 1.7% of the sample. The sample was PBMCs. The receptors were sampled from a man in his forties or fifties in good health and CMV-seronegative.

The rearrangement uses TRBV7-2 and TRBJ2-7; a weak D match, TRBD1 (6 bases). V lost 1 base, J lost 7 bases, and 11 bases lay in between. The CDR3 runs to 13 residues. Germline values: CDR1 SGHTA, CDR2 FQGNSA. The CDR3 nucleotides read TGTGCCAGCAGCTTAGGCCAGGGGCTTGAGCAGTACTTC. As protein: CASSLGQGLEQYF.

The V call is TRBV10-3, the J call TRBJ2-7; 7 bases line up with TRBD1. Germline V gives CDR1 ENHRY, CDR2 SYGVKD. The CDR3 is 14 amino acids. Trimming at V came to 0 bases and at J to 2 bases, leaving 1 base not matched to a gene. The CDR3 DNA sequence: TGTGCCATCAGTGAGTCGGGACAGACCTACGAGCAGTACTTC. This codes for CAISESGQTYEQYF.

V is TRBV30 and J is TRBJ2-1; 9 positions match TRBD2. J lost 9 bases, V lost 0 bases, and 6 bases had no gene match. Germline CDR1 and CDR2: GTSNPN and SVGIG (reference sequence). The CDR3 is 14 amino acids. This CDR3 reads CAWSVGGRGGEQFF. DNA of the CDR3: TGTGCCTGGAGTGTAGGCGGGAGGGGGGGTGAGCAGTTCTTC.

The chain joins TRBV5-1 to TRBJ2-2; D ambiguous. CDR1 and CDR2 (germline): SGHRS, YFSETQ. This CDR3 is built from 14 residues. The ends were cut back, 4 bases at V and 3 bases at J, with 10 bases in the middle. CDR3 residues: CASSKSADTGELFF. As DNA, the CDR3 is TGCGCCAGCAGCAAATCTGCGGACACCGGGGAGCTGTTTTTT.

The chain recombines TRBV11-3 with TRBJ2-3; TRBD2 agrees at 11 bases. With 3 bases clipped from V and 0 bases from J, the junction kept 8 bases outside the gene matches. Germline CDR1 SGHNT, CDR2 YENEEA. This CDR3 spans 18 amino acids. The chain's CDR3 is CASSFGTSGNPSTDTQYF. CDR3 coding DNA: TGTGCCAGCAGCTTCGGGACTAGCGGAAACCCTAGCACAGATACGCAGTATTTT.

This rearrangement joins TRBV5-4 to TRBJ1-1; D is unclear. Trimming stripped 0 bases from V and 2 bases from J, with 5 bases between. The CDR3 length is 13 residues. Germline V gene lookup returns CDR1 SGHNT and CDR2 YYREEE (reference sequence). The CDR3 nucleotides read TGTGCCAGCAGCTTGGGAGGAAACACTGAAGCTTTCTTT. Protein product: CASSLGGNTEAFF.

In this sample, this clone turned up a few times. An end of the junction does not agree with germline; a read error may underlie this. The chain has TRBV4-3 and TRBJ2-1; no clear D. The CDR3 has 15 residues. The germline V gene encodes CDR1 LGHNA and CDR2 YSLEER. The CDR3 reads CASTQETSSYNEQFF. DNA for the CDR3: TGCGCCAGCACCCAAGAAACAAGCTCCTACAATGAGCAGTTCTTC.

V and J are TRBV11-3 and TRBJ2-7; the D gene is possibly TRBD1 (6 bases). V was cut by 1 base and J by 0 bases, with 7 bases left in between. This CDR3 spans 14 amino acids. Germline V lookup: CDR1 SGHNT, CDR2 YENEEA. CDR3 region: CASSLGDNSYEQYF. CDR3 nucleotide sequence: TGTGCCAGCAGCTTAGGGGACAACTCCTACGAGCAGTACTTC.

In this sample, this clone turned up a few times. The V and J genes are TRBV11-1 and TRBJ2-5; weak D call: TRBD1 (6 bases). Per germline, CDR1 SGHAT and CDR2 FQDESV (reference sequence). The CDR3 consists of 15 residues. Trimming took off 5 bases at V and 2 bases at J, with 15 bases between the two ends. CDR3 sequence reads: CASSIGQPAQETQYF. The CDR3 bases are TGTGCCAGCAGCATCGGACAGCCCGCGCAAGAGACCCAGTACTTC.

V is TRBV6-1 and J is TRBJ1-4; 10 bases map to TRBD1. The J segment lost 8 bases and the V segment lost 4 bases, leaving 7 bases of the junction unmatched. The germline V gene has CDR1 MNHNS and CDR2 SASEGT. The CDR3 sequence is 15 residues long. CDR3: CASSGAGQGNEKLFF. CDR3 in DNA: TGTGCCAGCAGTGGGGCGGGACAGGGGAACGAAAAACTGTTTTTT.

V usage is TRBV27 and J usage is TRBJ2-1, with a tentative D call TRBD1 (6 bases). This CDR3 has 15 amino acids. V lost 0 bases and J 2 bases, leaving 8 bases between the germline ends. The germline CDR1 and CDR2 sequences are MNHEY and SMNVEV (reference sequence). CDR3 nucleotides: TGTGCCAGCAGTTTATCGGACAGTCCCTACAATGAGCAGTTCTTC. Translation gives CASSLSDSPYNEQFF.

The J gene is TRBJ2-1, the V gene TRBV9; 10 bases map to TRBD2. Trimming at V came to 1 base and at J to 4 bases, leaving 5 bases not matched to a gene. This CDR3 spans 16 amino acids. Per the germline V gene, CDR1 is SGDLS and CDR2 is YYNGEE. The CDR3 region is CASSVLAGVRYNEQFF. CDR3 nucleotides: TGTGCCAGCAGCGTACTAGCGGGAGTAAGGTACAATGAGCAGTTCTTC. The full variable domain, rest sourced from reference TRBV9 and TRBJ2-1, is DSGVTQTPKHLITATGQRVTLRCSPRSGDLSVYWYQQSLDQGLQFLIQYYNGEERAKGNILERFSAQQFPDLHSELNLSSLELGDSALYFCASSVLAGVRYNEQFFGPGTRLTVL.

V usage is TRBV6-5 and J usage is TRBJ1-6, with TRBD1 identical over 7 bases. The V and J ends lost 4 bases and 10 bases, in that order; junction bases with no gene match: 4. There are 13 residues in the CDR3. Germline values: CDR1 MNHEY, CDR2 SVGAGI. CDR3 residues: CASSSTGSSPLHF. Written as DNA, the CDR3 is TGTGCCAGCAGTTCGACAGGGTCCTCACCCCTCCACTTT.

This clone was recorded only once. The rearrangement links TRBV28 to TRBJ1-4; weak D call: TRBD1 (5 bases). From germline, CDR1 is MDHEN and CDR2 SYDVKM. Trimming removed 3 bases from V and 8 bases from J, with 10 bases in between. The CDR3 is 13 amino acids. This CDR3 reads CASSFGGSEKLFF. CDR3 bases: TGTGCCAGCAGTTTCGGGGGTAGCGAAAAACTGTTTTTT.

The rearrangement links TRBV29-1 to TRBJ2-3; TRBD1 matches 8 bases. The CDR3 is 14 residues long. CDR1 and CDR2 (germline): SQVTM, ANQGSEA. J lost 4 bases, V lost 3 bases, and 6 bases had no gene match. The CDR3 sequence is CSVEPDREADTQYF. The CDR3, as DNA: TGCAGCGTTGAGCCGGACAGGGAGGCAGATACGCAGTATTTT.